This entry concerns a single TCR beta chain. These data originate in a study of blood T cell repertoires in COVID-19. Study background: The United States, Italy and Spain were the sources of the acute and convalescent COVID-19 samples. T cells, B-cell-depleted T cells, or PBMCs supplied cDNA or gDNA.

Original analysis: Estimated nucleated cell counts came from reference gene primer amplification. Data came from immunoSEQ multiplex PCR; TCRdb stores just in-frame clones and leaves some out. Clone size and V and J calls were adopted from that table, with D and trimming inferred from the DNA. Among approximately 110,000 clones listed, roughly two thirds were seen once. CDR1 LGHDT and CDR2 YNNKEL come from the germline V gene (reference sequence). The CDR3 covers 15 residues. V lost 2 bases and J lost 1; bases outside the gene matches: 1. The source of this sequence is an older man with acute or convalescent COVID-19. The V call is TRBV3-1 (or the pseudogene TRBV3-2), the J call TRBJ2-2, with TRBD2 matching 7 bases. Sequencing was carried out using peripheral blood. The CDR3 loop reads CASSQQRGNTGELFF. The CDR3 nucleotides are TGTGCCAGCAGCCAACAGCGGGGGAACACCGGGGAGCTGTTTTTT.